This T cell receptor (beta chain) was identified during a study of T-cell reconstitution after alpha-beta-depleted transplantation in children. General study points: At the one-year point after transplant, T-cell counts and TCRbeta diversity were found to come mostly from T cells that had been newly produced. Certain patients had high TCRbeta diversity at day 60, and it came from recipient T cells and thymic progenitors that survived.

Trimming removed 5 bases at V and 5 bases at J, with 18 bases between. Germline V gene sequence: CDR1 LGHNT, CDR2 FRNRAP. This CDR3 comprises 15 residues. Library preparation (for TCRbeta) was performed with unique molecular identifiers. TCRdb re-analysed the PCR reads in MiXCR, keeping a single row per CDR3 protein. The sample records hundreds of thousands of distinct CDR3 sequences, more than 20% being singletons. A remark on this clonotype: As yet, its antigen is unknown.

The source material was PBMCs, mostly from graft donor cells, sampled 360 days after TCRalphabeta/CD19-depleted stem cell transplant. The receptor was derived from a boy younger than two who had a stem cell transplant for acute myeloid leukemia, so the T cells may come from the graft donor. The V call is TRBV12-5, the J call TRBJ2-5; the D gene is possibly TRBD2 (6 bases). The CDR3 region is CASGPTPSSGETQYF. For the CDR3, the DNA is TGTGCTAGTGGTCCCACTCCGTCCAGCGGGGAGACCCAGTACTTC.